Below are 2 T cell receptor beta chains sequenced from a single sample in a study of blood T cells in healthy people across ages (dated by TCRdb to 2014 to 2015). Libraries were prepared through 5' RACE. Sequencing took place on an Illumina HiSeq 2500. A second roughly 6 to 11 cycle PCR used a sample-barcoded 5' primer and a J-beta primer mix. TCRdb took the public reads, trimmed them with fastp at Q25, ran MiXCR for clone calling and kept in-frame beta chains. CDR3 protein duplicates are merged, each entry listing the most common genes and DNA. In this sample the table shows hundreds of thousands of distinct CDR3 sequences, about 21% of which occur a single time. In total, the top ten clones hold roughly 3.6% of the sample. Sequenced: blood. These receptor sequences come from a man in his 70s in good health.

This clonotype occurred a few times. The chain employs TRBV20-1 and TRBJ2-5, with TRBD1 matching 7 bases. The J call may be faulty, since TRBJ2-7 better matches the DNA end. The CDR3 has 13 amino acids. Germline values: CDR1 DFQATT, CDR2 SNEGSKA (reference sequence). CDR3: CSAPDRVLHEQYF. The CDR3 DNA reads TGCAGTGCCCCAGACAGGGTTCTGCACGAGCAGTACTTC.

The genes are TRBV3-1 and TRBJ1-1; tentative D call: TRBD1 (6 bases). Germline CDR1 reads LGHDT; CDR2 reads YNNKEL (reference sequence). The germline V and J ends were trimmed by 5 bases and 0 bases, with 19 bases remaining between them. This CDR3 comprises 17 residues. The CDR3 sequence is CASSARTVWGVNTEAFF. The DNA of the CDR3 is TGTGCCAGCAGCGCCCGGACAGTTTGGGGGGTGAACACTGAAGCTTTCTTT.